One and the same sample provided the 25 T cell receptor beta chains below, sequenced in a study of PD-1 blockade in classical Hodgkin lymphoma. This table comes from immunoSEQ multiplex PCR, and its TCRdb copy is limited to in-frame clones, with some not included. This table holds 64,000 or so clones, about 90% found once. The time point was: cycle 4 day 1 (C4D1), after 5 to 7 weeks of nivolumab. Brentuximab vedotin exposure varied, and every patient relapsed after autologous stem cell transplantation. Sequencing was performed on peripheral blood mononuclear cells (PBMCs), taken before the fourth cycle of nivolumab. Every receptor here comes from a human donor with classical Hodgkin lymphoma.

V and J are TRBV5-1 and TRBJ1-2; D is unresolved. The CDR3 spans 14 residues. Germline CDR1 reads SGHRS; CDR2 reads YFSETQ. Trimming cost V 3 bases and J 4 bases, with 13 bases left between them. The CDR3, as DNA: TGCGCCAGCAGCTCGCACGGGCCCTCCTATGGCTACACCTTC. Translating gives CASSSHGPSYGYTF.

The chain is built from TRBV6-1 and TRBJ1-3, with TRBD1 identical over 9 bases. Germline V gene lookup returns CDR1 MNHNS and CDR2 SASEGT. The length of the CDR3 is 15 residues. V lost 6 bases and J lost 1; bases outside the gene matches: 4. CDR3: CASRWGQGSGNTIYF. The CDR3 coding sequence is TGTGCCAGCAGGTGGGGACAGGGATCTGGAAACACCATATATTTT.

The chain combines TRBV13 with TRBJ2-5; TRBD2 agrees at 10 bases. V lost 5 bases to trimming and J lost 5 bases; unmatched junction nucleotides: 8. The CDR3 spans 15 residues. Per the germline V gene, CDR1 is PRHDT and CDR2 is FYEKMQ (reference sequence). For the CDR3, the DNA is TGTGCCAGCAGCCAGAGCGGGGGGGCCCGTGAGACCCAGTACTTC. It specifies CASSQSGGARETQYF. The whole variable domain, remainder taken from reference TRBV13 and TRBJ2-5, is AAGVIQSPRHLIKEKRETATLKCYPIPRHDTVYWYQQGPGQDPQFLISFYEKMQSDKGSIPDRFSAQQFSDYHSELNMSSLELGDSALYFCASSQSGGARETQYFGPGTRLLVL.

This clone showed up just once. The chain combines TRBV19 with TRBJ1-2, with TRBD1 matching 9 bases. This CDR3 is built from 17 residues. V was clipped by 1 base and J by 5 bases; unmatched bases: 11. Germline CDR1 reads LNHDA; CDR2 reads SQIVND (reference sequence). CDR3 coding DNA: TGTGCCAGTAGTATAGGAGTACGGACAGGGGATTTTTATGGCTACACCTTC. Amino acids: CASSIGVRTGDFYGYTF.

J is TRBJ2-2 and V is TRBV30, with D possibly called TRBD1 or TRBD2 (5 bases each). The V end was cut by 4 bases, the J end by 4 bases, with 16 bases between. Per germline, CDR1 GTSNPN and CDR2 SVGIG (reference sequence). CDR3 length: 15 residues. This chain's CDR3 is CAWNPGTPVTGELFF. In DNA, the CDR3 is TGTGCCTGGAATCCCGGGACCCCGGTCACCGGGGAGCTGTTTTTT.

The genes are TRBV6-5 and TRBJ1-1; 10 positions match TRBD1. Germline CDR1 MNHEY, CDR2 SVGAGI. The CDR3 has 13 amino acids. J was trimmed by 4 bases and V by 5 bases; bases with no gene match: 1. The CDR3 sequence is CASSRTGGTEAFF. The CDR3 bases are TGTGCCAGCAGTCGGACAGGGGGCACTGAAGCTTTCTTT.

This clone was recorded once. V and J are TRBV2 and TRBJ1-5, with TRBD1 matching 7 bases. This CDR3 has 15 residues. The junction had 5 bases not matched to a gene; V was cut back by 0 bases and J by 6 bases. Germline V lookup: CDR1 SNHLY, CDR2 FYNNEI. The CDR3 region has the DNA TGTGCCAGCAGTGAAGCTTTGACAGGGAGTCAGCCCCAGCATTTT. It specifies CASSEALTGSQPQHF. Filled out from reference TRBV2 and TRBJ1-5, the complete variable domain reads EPEVTQTPSHQVTQMGQEVILRCVPISNHLYFYWYRQILGQKVEFLVSFYNNEISEKSEIFDDQFSVERPDGSNFTLKIRSTKLEDSAMYFCASSEALTGSQPQHFGDGTRLSIL.

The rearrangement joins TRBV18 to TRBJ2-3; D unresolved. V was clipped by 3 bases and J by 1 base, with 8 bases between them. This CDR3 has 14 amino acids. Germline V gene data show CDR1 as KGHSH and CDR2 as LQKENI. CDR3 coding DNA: TGTGCCAGCTCACCCGCGACCGGCACAGATACGCAGTATTTT. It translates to CASSPATGTDTQYF.

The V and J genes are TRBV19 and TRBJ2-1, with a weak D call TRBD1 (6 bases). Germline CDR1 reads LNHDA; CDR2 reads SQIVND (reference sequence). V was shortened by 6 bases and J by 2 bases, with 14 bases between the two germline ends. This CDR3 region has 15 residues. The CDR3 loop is CASREGGFPYNEQFF. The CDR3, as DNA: TGTGCCAGTAGGGAAGGGGGATTTCCCTACAATGAGCAGTTCTTC.

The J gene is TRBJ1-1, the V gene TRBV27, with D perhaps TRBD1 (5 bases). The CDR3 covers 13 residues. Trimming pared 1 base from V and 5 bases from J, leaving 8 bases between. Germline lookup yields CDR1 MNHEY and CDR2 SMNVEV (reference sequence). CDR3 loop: CASSLWDGTEAFF. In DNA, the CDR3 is TGTGCCAGCAGTTTATGGGACGGGACTGAAGCTTTCTTT.

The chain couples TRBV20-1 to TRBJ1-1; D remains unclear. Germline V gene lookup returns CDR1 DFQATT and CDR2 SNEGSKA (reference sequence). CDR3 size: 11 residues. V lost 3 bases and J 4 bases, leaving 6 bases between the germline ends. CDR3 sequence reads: CSARILTEAFF. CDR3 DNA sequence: TGCAGTGCTAGGATCCTCACTGAAGCTTTCTTT.

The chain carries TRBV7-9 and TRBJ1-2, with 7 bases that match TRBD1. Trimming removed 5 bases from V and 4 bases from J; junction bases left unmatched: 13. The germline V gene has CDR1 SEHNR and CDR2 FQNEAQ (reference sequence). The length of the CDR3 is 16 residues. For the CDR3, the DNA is TGTGCCAGCAGCCCCCGAGTATCAGGGGGTTCCTATGGCTACACCTTC. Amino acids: CASSPRVSGGSYGYTF.

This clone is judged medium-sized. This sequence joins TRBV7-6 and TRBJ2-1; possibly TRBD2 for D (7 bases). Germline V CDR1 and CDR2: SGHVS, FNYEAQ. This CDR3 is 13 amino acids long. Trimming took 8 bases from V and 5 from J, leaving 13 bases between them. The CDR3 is CASGEGGDNEQFF. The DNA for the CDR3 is TGTGCCAGCGGAGAGGGGGGGGACAATGAGCAGTTCTTC.

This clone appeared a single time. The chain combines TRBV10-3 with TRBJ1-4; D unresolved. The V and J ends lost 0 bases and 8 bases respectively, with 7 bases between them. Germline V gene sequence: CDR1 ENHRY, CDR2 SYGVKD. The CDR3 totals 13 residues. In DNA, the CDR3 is TGTGCCATCAGTGAGTCAGGACGAGAAAAACTGTTTTTT. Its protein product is CAISESGREKLFF.

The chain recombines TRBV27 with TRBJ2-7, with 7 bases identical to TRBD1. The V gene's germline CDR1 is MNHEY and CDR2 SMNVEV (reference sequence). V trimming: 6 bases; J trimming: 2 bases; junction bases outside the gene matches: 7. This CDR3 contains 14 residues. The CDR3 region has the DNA TGTGCCAGCAGCCCTAAACAGGGGCCCTACGAGCAGTACTTC. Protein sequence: CASSPKQGPYEQYF.

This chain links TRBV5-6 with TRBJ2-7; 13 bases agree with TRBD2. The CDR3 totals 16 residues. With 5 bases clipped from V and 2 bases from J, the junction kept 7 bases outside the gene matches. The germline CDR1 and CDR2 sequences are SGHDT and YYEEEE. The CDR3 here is CASSAGLAGLPYEQYF. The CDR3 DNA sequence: TGTGCCAGCAGTGCGGGACTAGCGGGGTTGCCCTACGAGCAGTACTTC.

The CDR3 DNA sequence: TGTGCCAGCAGTTTATCGGGACAGGGGGTCGTTGGCTACACCTTC. As protein: CASSLSGQGVVGYTF. V usage is TRBV28 and J usage is TRBJ1-2, with 11 positions matching TRBD1. The CDR3 totals 15 residues. Trimming cost V 1 base and J 7 bases; bases outside gene matches: 5. Per germline, CDR1 MDHEN and CDR2 SYDVKM.

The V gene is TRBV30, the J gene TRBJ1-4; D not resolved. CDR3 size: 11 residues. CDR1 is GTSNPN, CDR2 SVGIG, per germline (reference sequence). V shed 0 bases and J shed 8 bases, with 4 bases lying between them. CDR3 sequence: CAWSVGEKLFF. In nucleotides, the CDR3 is TGTGCCTGGAGTGTGGGGGAAAAACTGTTTTTT. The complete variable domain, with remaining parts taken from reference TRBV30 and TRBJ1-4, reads SQTIHQWPATLVQPVGSPLSLECTVEGTSNPNLYWYRQAAGRGLQLLFYSVGIGQISSEVPQNLSASRPQDRQFILSSKKLLLSDSGFYLCAWSVGEKLFFGSGTQLSVL.

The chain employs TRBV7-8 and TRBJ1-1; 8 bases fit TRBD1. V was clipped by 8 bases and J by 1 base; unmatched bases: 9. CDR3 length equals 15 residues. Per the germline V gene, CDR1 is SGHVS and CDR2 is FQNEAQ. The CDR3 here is CASGLQGGKNTEAFF. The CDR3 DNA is TGTGCCAGCGGACTACAGGGGGGCAAGAACACTGAAGCTTTCTTT.

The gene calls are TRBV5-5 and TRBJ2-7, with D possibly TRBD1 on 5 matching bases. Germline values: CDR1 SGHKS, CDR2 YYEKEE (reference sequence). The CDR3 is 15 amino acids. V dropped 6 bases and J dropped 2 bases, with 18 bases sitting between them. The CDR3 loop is CASMLGPHGAYEQYF. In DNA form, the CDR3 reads TGTGCCAGCATGCTGGGGCCTCATGGGGCCTACGAGCAGTACTTC.

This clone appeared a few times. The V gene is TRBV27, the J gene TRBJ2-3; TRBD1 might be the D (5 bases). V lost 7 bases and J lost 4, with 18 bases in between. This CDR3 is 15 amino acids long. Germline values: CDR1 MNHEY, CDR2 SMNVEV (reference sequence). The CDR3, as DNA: TGTGCCAGCAAATGGGGCCTCTCGTCGTCAGATACGCAGTATTTT. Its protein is CASKWGLSSSDTQYF.

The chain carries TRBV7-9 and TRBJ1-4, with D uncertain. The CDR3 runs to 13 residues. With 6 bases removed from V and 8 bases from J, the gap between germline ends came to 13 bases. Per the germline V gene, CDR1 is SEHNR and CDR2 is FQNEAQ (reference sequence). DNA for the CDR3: TGTGCCAGCAGTCCCGGCGGCCGAGAAAAACTGTTTTTT. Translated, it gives CASSPGGREKLFF.

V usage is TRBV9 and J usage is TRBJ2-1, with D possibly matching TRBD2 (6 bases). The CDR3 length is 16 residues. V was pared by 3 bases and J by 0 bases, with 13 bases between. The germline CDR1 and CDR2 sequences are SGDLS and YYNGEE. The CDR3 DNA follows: TGTGCCAGCAGCGCCGATGGGGGGAGCTCCTACAATGAGCAGTTCTTC. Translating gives CASSADGGSSYNEQFF.

The CDR3 protein is CASSADRISSYEQYF. The CDR3 DNA reads as TGCGCCAGCAGCGCAGACAGGATCAGCTCCTACGAGCAGTACTTC. The chain joins TRBV5-1 to TRBJ2-7; possibly TRBD1 for D (6 bases). In germline, CDR1 is SGHRS, CDR2 YFSETQ. Trimming cost V 4 bases and J 0 bases, with 14 bases left between them. CDR3 length: 15 amino acids.

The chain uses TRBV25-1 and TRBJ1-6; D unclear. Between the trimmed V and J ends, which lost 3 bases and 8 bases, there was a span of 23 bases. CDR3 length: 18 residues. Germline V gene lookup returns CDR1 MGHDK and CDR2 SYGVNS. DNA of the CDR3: TGTGCCAGCAGTGATGACGAACCGGGTCTTCTTGGCGATTCACCCCTCCACTTT. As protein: CASSDDEPGLLGDSPLHF.